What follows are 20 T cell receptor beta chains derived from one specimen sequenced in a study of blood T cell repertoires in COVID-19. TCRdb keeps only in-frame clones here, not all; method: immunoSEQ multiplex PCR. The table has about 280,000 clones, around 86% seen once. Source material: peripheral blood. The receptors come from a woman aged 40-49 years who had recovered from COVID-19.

CDR3 coding DNA: TGTGCCAGCAGCTTAGGTGTCGGGGGAGGACGGTATGGCTACACCTTC. This encodes CASSLGVGGGRYGYTF. This rearrangement joins TRBV7-2 to TRBJ1-2; maybe TRBD1 (5 bases). The germline V and J ends were trimmed by 1 base and 5 bases, with 17 bases remaining between them. Per the germline V gene, CDR1 is SGHTA and CDR2 is FQGNSA. The CDR3 length is 16 residues.

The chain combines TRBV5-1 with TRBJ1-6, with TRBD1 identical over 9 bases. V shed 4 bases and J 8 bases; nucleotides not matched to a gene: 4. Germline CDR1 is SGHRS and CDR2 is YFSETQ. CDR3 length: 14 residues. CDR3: CASSTGQGDSPLHF. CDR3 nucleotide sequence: TGCGCCAGCAGCACGGGACAGGGTGATTCACCCCTCCACTTT.

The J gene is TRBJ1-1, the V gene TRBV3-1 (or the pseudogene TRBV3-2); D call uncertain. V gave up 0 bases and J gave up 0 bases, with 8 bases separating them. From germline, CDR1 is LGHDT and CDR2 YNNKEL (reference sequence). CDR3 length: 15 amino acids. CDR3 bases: TGTGCCAGCAGCCAAGACAGGAGGATGAACACTGAAGCTTTCTTT. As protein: CASSQDRRMNTEAFF.

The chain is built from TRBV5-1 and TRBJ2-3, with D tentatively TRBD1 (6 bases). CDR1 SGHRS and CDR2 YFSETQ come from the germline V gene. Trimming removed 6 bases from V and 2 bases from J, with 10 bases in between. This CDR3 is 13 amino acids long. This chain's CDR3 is CASTRDNTDTQYF. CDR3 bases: TGCGCCAGCACCCGGGACAACACAGATACGCAGTATTTT.

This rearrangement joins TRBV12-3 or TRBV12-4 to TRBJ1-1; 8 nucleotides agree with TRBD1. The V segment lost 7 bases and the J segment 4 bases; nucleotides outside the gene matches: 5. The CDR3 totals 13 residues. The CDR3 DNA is TGTGCCAGCACCAGAACAGGGGGCACTGAAGCTTTCTTT. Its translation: CASTRTGGTEAFF.

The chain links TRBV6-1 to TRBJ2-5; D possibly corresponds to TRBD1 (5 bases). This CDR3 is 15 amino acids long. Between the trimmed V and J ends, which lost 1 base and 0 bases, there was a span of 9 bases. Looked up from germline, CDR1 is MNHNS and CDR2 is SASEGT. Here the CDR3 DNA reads TGTGCCAGCAGTGAAGTCGCAGGGAACCAAGAGACCCAGTACTTC. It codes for CASSEVAGNQETQYF.

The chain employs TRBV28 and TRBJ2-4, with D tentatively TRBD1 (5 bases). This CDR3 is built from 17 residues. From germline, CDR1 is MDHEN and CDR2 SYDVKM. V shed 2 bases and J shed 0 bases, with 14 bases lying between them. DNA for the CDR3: TGTGCCAGCAGTTTAGGTTTGACAGCGCTAGCCAAAAACATTCAGTACTTC. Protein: CASSLGLTALAKNIQYF.

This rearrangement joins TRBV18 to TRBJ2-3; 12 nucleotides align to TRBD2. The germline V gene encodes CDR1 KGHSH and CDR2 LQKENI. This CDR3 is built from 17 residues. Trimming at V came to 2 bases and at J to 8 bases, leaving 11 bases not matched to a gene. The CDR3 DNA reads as TGTGCCAGCTCACCATCGGCTAGCGGGAGGGCCCTCGGTACGCAGTATTTT. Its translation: CASSPSASGRALGTQYF.

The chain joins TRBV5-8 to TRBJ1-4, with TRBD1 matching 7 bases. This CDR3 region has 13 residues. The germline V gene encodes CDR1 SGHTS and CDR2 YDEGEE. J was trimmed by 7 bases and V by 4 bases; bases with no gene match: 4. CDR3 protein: CASSLDRVEKLFF. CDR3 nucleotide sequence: TGTGCCAGCAGCCTTGACAGGGTTGAAAAACTGTTTTTT.

CDR3 protein: CASSRTDSTNEKLFF. In DNA, the CDR3 is TGTGCCAGTAGTAGGACAGACTCAACTAATGAAAAACTGTTTTTT. This sequence joins TRBV19 and TRBJ1-4; perhaps TRBD1 as D (6 bases). The germline gives CDR1 LNHDA, CDR2 SQIVND (reference sequence). Trimming removed 4 bases from V and 0 bases from J, with 9 bases in between. The CDR3 has 15 residues. Together with reference TRBV19 and TRBJ1-4, the CDR3 gives the full variable domain: DGGITQSPKYLFRKEGQNVTLSCEQNLNHDAMYWYRQDPGQGLRLIYYSQIVNDFQKGDIAEGYSVSREKKESFPLTVTSAQKNPTAFYLCASSRTDSTNEKLFFGSGTQLSVL.

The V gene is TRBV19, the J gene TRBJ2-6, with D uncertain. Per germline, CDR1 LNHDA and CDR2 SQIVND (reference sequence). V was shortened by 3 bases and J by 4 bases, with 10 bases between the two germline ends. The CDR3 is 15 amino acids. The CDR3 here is CASSITVYGANVLTF. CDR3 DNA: TGTGCCAGTAGTATTACAGTGTACGGGGCCAACGTCCTGACTTTC.

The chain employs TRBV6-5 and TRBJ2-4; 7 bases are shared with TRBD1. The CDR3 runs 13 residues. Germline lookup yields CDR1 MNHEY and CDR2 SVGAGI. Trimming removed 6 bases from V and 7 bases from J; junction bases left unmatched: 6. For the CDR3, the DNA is TGTGCCAGCAGCGACAGGGATTTGAACATTCAGTACTTC. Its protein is CASSDRDLNIQYF.

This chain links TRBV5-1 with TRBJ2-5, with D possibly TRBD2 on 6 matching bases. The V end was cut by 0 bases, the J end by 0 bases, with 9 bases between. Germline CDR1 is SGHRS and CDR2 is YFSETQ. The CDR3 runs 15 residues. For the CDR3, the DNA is TGCGCCAGCAGCTTGGTTCGGGAGCACCAAGAGACCCAGTACTTC. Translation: CASSLVREHQETQYF.

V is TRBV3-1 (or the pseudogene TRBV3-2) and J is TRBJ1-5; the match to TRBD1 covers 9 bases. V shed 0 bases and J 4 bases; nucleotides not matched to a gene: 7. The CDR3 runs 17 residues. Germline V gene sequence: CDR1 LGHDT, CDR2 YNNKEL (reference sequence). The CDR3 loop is CASSQDRGTGRNQPQHF. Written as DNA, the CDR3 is TGTGCCAGCAGCCAAGATCGTGGGACAGGGAGGAATCAGCCCCAGCATTTT.

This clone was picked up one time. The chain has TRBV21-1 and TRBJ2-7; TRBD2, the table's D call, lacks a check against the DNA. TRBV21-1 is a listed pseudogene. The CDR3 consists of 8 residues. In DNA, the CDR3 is TGTGCCAGCAGCGGGGGGAACTTC. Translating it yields CASSGGNF.

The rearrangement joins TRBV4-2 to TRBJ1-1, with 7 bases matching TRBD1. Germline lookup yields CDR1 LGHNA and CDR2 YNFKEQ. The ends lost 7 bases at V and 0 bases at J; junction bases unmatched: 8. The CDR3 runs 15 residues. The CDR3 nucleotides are TGTGCCAGCACCATAGGACAGGCAATGAACACTGAAGCTTTCTTT. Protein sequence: CASTIGQAMNTEAFF.

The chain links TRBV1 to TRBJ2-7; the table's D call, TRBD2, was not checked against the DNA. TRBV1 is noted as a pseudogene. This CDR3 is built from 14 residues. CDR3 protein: CTSSESGGSYEQYF. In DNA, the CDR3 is TGCACCAGCAGCGAAAGCGGGGGCTCCTACGAGCAGTACTTC.

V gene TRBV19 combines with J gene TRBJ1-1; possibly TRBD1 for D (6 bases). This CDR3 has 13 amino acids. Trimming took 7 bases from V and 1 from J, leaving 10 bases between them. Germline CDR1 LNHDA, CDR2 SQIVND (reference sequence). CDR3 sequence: CASNRQANTEAFF. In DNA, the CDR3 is TGTGCCAGTAACCGACAGGCGAACACTGAAGCTTTCTTT.

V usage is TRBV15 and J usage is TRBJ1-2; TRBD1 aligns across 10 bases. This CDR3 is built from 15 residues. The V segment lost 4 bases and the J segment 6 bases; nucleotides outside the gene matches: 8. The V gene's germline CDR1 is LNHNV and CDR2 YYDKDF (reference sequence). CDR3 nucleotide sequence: TGTGCCACCAGCACTATGACAGGGGGCTGGAATGGCTACACCTTC. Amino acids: CATSTMTGGWNGYTF.

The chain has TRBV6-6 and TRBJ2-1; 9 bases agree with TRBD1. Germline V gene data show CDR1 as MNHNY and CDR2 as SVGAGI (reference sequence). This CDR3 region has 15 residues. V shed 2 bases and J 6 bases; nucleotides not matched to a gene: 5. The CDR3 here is CASSYEGQGPNEQFF. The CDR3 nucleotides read TGTGCCAGCAGTTACGAGGGACAGGGTCCCAATGAGCAGTTCTTC.